This TCR beta chain is drawn from a study of blood T cell repertoires in COVID-19. The overall study: Whether acute or convalescent, the COVID-19 samples came from the United States, Italy and Spain. PBMCs, B-cell-depleted T cells, or T cells provided the cDNA or gDNA that made up the material.

Original analysis: Estimated nucleated cell counts came from reference gene primer amplification. Sequencing used immunoSEQ multiplex PCR; TCRdb keeps in-frame clones, though not all of them. Clone size and the V and J calls come from that table; the DNA yielded D and trimming. The data contain a few hundred thousand clones, roughly 90% of them singletons. The germline gives CDR1 MNHEY, CDR2 SMNVEV (reference sequence). The V end was cut by 6 bases, the J end by 4 bases, with 15 bases between. The CDR3 loop spans 14 amino acids. This chain joins TRBV27 and TRBJ1-1, with unresolved D. Source material: peripheral blood. This receptor was obtained from a young man who had recovered from COVID-19. The CDR3 sequence is CASSRPDLGTEAFF. Written as DNA, the CDR3 is TGTGCCAGCAGCCGCCCGGACTTGGGCACTGAAGCTTTCTTT.